Shown below are 12 T cell receptor beta chains from a single sample sequenced in a study of blood T cells in healthy people across ages. Primers used in a second PCR of about 6 to 12 cycles were a sample-barcoded 5' primer and a J-beta primer mix. TCRdb analysed the 5' RACE reads with MiXCR anew, one entry per CDR3 protein. The data contain about 1.4 million distinct CDR3 sequences, around 55% of them seen just once; the ten biggest clones take up roughly 7%. Sequencing was done on a sample of blood. These receptor sequences come from a man younger than 35 in good health.

This chain uses TRBV14 with TRBJ2-1; TRBD2 might be the D (6 bases). V lost 4 bases and J 1 base, leaving 17 bases between the germline ends. CDR1 is SGHDN, CDR2 FVKESK, per germline. The CDR3 consists of 17 residues. CDR3 loop: CASSPWGGTNSYNEQFF. Written as DNA, the CDR3 is TGTGCCAGCAGCCCCTGGGGCGGGACCAATTCCTACAATGAGCAGTTCTTC.

The genes are TRBV30 and TRBJ2-5; 7 bases agree with TRBD2. CDR3 length: 15 amino acids. With 2 bases clipped from V and 5 bases from J, the junction kept 11 bases outside the gene matches. Germline CDR1 reads GTSNPN; CDR2 reads SVGIG (reference sequence). The CDR3 DNA reads TGTGCCTGGAGTAGGAGCGGGGCACCGGGGGAGACCCAGTACTTC. Encoded protein: CAWSRSGAPGETQYF.

This chain uses TRBV27 with TRBJ2-5; 8 bases fit TRBD2. The J call could be wrong; TRBJ2-7 is a better fit for the DNA end. Germline V gene lookup returns CDR1 MNHEY and CDR2 SMNVEV (reference sequence). CDR3 length equals 13 residues. The CDR3 reads CASSLAGGLEQYF. CDR3 bases: TGTGCCAGCAGTTTAGCGGGGGGTCTCGAGCAGTACTTC.

V usage is TRBV9 and J usage is TRBJ2-1; no firm D call. CDR3 size: 14 residues. Looked up from germline, CDR1 is SGDLS and CDR2 is YYNGEE. V lost 2 bases, J lost 8 bases, and 14 bases lay in between. The CDR3 protein is CASSVPGSLHEQFF. Here the CDR3 DNA reads TGTGCCAGCAGCGTCCCAGGTTCGCTTCATGAGCAGTTCTTC.

There are a few counts of this clonotype. This chain uses TRBV28 with TRBJ2-3, with 10 bases lining up with TRBD2. There are 15 residues in the CDR3. Losses at the gene ends were 6 bases for V and 6 bases for J; bases not matched to a gene: 9. In germline, CDR1 is MDHEN, CDR2 SYDVKM. Here the CDR3 DNA reads TGTGCCAGCAGCGCTGCTAGCGGGGGTGTGGATACGCAGTATTTT. Amino acid sequence: CASSAASGGVDTQYF.

This clonotype has more than one count but fewer than ten. V is TRBV7-6 and J is TRBJ2-7; unclear D gene. Germline CDR1 and CDR2: SGHVS and FNYEAQ. V was shortened by 0 bases and J by 3 bases, with 12 bases between the two germline ends. The CDR3 has 15 residues. CDR3 in amino acids: CASSLAQQIGYEQYF. The DNA of the CDR3 is TGTGCCAGCAGCTTAGCGCAACAGATCGGCTACGAGCAGTACTTC.

This clonotype turned up a few times. V usage is TRBV7-9 and J usage is TRBJ2-3; 9 nucleotides align to TRBD2. The J segment lost 3 bases and the V segment lost 5 bases, leaving 6 bases of the junction unmatched. The germline V gene encodes CDR1 SEHNR and CDR2 FQNEAQ (reference sequence). This CDR3 is 15 amino acids long. CDR3 DNA: TGTGCCAGCAGCGACATAGCGGGAGAAACAGATACGCAGTATTTT. Translation: CASSDIAGETDTQYF.

This clonotype has only a few counts. V and J are TRBV29-1 and TRBJ2-3; 9 bases match TRBD2. The CDR3 length is 11 residues. V shed 3 bases and J 12 bases; nucleotides not matched to a gene: 4. Germline V gene sequence: CDR1 SQVTM, CDR2 ANQGSEA. The CDR3: CSVEAGGPQYF. In DNA, the CDR3 is TGCAGCGTTGAGGCGGGAGGGCCACAGTATTTT.

The J gene is TRBJ2-4, the V gene TRBV5-6; 10 nucleotides align to TRBD1. J lost 0 bases, V lost 4 bases, and 10 bases had no gene match. Per the germline V gene, CDR1 is SGHDT and CDR2 is YYEEEE. CDR3 size: 18 residues. The CDR3 DNA sequence: TGTGCCAGCAGCAAACCCGGGACAGGGGATTTAGCCAAAAACATTCAGTACTTC. It codes for CASSKPGTGDLAKNIQYF.

The rearrangement uses TRBV7-2 and TRBJ1-1, with no clear D. CDR3 size: 12 residues. V lost 2 bases and J 8 bases, leaving 9 bases between the germline ends. The germline V gene has CDR1 SGHTA and CDR2 FQGNSA. CDR3 region: CASSLRPLEAFF. The CDR3 coding sequence is TGTGCCAGCAGCTTACGTCCCCTAGAAGCTTTCTTT. Full variable domain (rest looked up from reference TRBV7-2 and TRBJ1-1): GAGVSQSPSNKVTEKGKDVELRCDPISGHTALYWYRQSLGQGLEFLIYFQGNSAPDKSGLPSDRFSAERTGGSVSTLTIQRTQQEDSAVYLCASSLRPLEAFFGQGTRLTVV.

V is TRBV7-6 and J is TRBJ2-5; either TRBD1 or TRBD2 may fit D (6 bases each). Germline V gene sequence: CDR1 SGHVS, CDR2 FNYEAQ. Trimming cost V 3 bases and J 4 bases, with 15 bases left between them. The CDR3 spans 15 residues. The chain's CDR3 is CASSFLTGAGETQYF. In DNA form, the CDR3 reads TGTGCCAGCAGCTTCCTTACGGGGGCGGGAGAGACCCAGTACTTC.

The chain is built from TRBV6-5 and TRBJ2-4; TRBD1 is a possible D gene (6 bases). V was cut by 5 bases and J by 6 bases, with 11 bases left in between. The CDR3 has 13 residues. Per the germline V gene, CDR1 is MNHEY and CDR2 is SVGAGI. The chain's CDR3 is CASSTGSGNIQYF. In DNA, the CDR3 is TGTGCCAGCAGTACAGGGTCCGGAAACATTCAGTACTTC.